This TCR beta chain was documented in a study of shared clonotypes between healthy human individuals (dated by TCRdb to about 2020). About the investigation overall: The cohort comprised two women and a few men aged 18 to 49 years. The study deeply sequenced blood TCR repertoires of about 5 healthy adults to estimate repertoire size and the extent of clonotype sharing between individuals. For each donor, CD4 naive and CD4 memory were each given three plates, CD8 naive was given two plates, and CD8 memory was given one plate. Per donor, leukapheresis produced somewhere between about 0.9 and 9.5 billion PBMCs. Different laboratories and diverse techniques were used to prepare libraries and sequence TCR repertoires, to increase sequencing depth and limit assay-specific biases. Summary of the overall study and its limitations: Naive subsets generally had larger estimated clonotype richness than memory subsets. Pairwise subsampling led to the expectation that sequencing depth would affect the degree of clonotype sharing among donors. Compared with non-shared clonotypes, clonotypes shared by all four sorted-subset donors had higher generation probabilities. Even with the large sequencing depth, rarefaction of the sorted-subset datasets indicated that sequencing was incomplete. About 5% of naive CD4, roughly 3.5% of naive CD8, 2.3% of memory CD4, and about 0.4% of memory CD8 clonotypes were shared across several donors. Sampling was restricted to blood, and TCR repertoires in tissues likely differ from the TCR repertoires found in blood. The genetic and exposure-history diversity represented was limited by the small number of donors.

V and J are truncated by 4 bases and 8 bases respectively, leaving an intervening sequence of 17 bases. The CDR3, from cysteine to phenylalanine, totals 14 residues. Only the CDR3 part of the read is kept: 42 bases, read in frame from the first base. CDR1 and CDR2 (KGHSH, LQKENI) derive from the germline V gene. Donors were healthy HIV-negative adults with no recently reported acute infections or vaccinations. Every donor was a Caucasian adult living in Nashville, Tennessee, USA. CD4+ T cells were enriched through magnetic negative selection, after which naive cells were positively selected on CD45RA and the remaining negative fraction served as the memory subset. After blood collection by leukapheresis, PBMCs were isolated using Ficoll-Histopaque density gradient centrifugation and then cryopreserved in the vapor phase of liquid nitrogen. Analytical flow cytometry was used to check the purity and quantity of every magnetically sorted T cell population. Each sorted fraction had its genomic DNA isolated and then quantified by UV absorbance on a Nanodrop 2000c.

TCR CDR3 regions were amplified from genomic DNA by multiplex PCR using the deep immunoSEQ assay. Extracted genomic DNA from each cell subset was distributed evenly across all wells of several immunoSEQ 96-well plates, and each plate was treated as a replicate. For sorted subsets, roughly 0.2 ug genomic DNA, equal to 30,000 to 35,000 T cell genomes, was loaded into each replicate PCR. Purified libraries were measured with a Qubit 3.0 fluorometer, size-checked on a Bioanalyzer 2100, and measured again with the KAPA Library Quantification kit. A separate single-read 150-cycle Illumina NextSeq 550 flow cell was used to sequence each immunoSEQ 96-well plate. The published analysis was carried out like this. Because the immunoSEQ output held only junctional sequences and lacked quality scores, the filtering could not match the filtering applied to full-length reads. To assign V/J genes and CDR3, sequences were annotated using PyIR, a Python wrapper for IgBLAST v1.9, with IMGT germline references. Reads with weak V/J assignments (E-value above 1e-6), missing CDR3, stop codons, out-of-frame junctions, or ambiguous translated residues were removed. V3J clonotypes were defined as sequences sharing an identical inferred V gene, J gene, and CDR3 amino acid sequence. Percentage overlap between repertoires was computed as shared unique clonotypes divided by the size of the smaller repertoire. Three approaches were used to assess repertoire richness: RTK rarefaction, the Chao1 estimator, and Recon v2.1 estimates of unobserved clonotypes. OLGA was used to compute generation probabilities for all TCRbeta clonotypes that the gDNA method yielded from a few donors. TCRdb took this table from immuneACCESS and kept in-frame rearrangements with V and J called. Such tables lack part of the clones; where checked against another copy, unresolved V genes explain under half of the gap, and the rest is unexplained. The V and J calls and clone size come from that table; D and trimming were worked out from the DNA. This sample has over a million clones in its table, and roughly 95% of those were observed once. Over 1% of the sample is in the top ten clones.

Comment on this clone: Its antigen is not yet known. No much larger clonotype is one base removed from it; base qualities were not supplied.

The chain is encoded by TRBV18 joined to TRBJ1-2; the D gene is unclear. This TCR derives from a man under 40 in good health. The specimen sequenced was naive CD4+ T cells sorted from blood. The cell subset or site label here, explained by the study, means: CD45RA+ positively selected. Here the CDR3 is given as CASSRSGSGRGYTF. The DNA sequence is TGTGCCAGCTCACGGTCGGGGTCAGGAAGGGGCTACACCTTC.